The 22 T cell receptor beta chains given below trace back to one sample, sequenced in a study of cytomegalovirus exposure and HLA in healthy donors. PCR was performed using 60 Vbeta and 13 Jbeta primers. Produced via immunoSEQ multiplex PCR; TCRdb's table is partial and in-frame only. The table lists some 140,000 clones, about 76% of them singletons. Specimen: PBMCs. Source of these receptors: a man aged 30 to 45 in good health and CMV-seropositive.

J is TRBJ2-3 and V is TRBV7-2, with TRBD1 as a possible D gene (7 bases). The V and J ends lost 4 bases and 4 bases respectively, with 12 bases between them. The CDR3 extends over 14 amino acids. Germline V gene data show CDR1 as SGHTA and CDR2 as FQGNSA. The CDR3 sequence is CASSSQGGADTQYF. The CDR3 nucleotides read TGTGCCAGCAGCTCCCAGGGGGGAGCAGATACGCAGTATTTT.

The gene calls are TRBV5-1 and TRBJ1-6, with D tentatively TRBD1 (5 bases). There are 12 residues in the CDR3. The V gene lost 5 bases and the J gene lost 10 bases, with 10 bases spanning the gap. The germline gives CDR1 SGHRS, CDR2 YFSETQ. The chain's CDR3 is CASRRGDSPLHF. The CDR3 DNA reads TGCGCCAGCAGAAGGGGTGACTCACCCCTCCACTTT.

The CDR3 spells CASRVDRTFNQPQHF. The CDR3 region has the DNA TGTGCCAGCAGAGTCGACAGAACCTTCAATCAGCCCCAGCATTTT. The rearrangement joins TRBV27 to TRBJ1-5; TRBD1 might be the D (5 bases). Between the trimmed V and J ends, which lost 6 bases and 3 bases, there was a span of 15 bases. Germline CDR1 and CDR2: MNHEY and SMNVEV (reference sequence). The CDR3 consists of 15 residues.

J is TRBJ2-7 and V is TRBV27, with 12 bases that match TRBD2. Germline CDR1 reads MNHEY; CDR2 reads SMNVEV (reference sequence). The CDR3 is 15 amino acids. V shed 3 bases, J shed 2 bases, and the junction held 2 bases outside the gene matches. The DNA of the CDR3 is TGTGCCAGCAGTTTTACTAGCGGGAGGCCCTACGAGCAGTACTTC. It codes for CASSFTSGRPYEQYF.

The CDR3 DNA follows: TGTGCCAGCAGCTTTTCGTTACAGGGGATGGAGACCCAGTACTTC. This codes for CASSFSLQGMETQYF. This chain links TRBV5-6 with TRBJ2-5, with 7 bases that match TRBD1. The CDR3 consists of 15 residues. In germline, CDR1 is SGHDT, CDR2 YYEEEE. The J segment lost 5 bases and the V segment lost 2 bases, leaving 9 bases of the junction unmatched.

The chain is built from TRBV28 and TRBJ2-1, with TRBD2 matching over 11 bases. The CDR3 is made up of 16 amino acids. Germline V gene sequence: CDR1 MDHEN, CDR2 SYDVKM. Trimming cost V 2 bases and J 6 bases; bases outside gene matches: 6. CDR3 protein: CASSLISGRAPNEQFF. CDR3 bases: TGTGCCAGCAGTTTAATTAGCGGGAGGGCCCCCAATGAGCAGTTCTTC. The complete variable domain, with remaining parts taken from reference TRBV28 and TRBJ2-1, reads DVKVTQSSRYLVKRTGEKVFLECVQDMDHENMFWYRQDPGLGLRLIYFSYDVKMKEKGDIPEGYSVSREKKERFSLILESASTNQTSMYLCASSLISGRAPNEQFFGPGTRLTVL.

The genes are TRBV7-2 and TRBJ2-7, with D unclear. Deletions cut 0 bases from V and 3 bases from J, with 6 bases between. CDR3 length: 13 amino acids. CDR1 and CDR2 from the germline V gene are SGHTA and FQGNSA. The CDR3 loop is CASSLARNYEQYF. The CDR3 DNA sequence: TGTGCCAGCAGCTTAGCGCGCAACTACGAGCAGTACTTC.

This chain uses TRBV27 with TRBJ2-7; the D gene is possibly TRBD1 (5 bases). V lost 6 bases, J lost 6 bases, and 18 bases lay in between. Germline V CDR1 and CDR2: MNHEY, SMNVEV (reference sequence). CDR3 size: 14 residues. The CDR3 region is CASRASLLRGEQYF. The CDR3 DNA is TGTGCCAGCAGGGCCTCACTGTTAAGGGGCGAGCAGTACTTC.

This clone was recorded once. This chain connects TRBV28 to TRBJ2-2; 10 nucleotides align to TRBD1. This CDR3 contains 17 residues. J lost 3 bases, V lost 5 bases, and 9 bases had no gene match. CDR1 is MDHEN, CDR2 SYDVKM, per germline. The CDR3 region has the DNA TGTGCCAGCAGTCAACGGACAGGGGGTGGGTACACCGGGGAGCTGTTTTTT. Its translation: CASSQRTGGGYTGELFF.

The rearrangement joins TRBV29-1 to TRBJ2-6; D might be TRBD2 (6 bases). The ends were cut back, 2 bases at V and 4 bases at J, with 21 bases in the middle. There are 18 residues in the CDR3. Germline assignment: CDR1 SQVTM and CDR2 ANQGSEA. CDR3 coding DNA: TGCAGCGTTGAAACGATTCGGGACTCTTTGGGCGGGGCCAACGTCCTGACTTTC. It specifies CSVETIRDSLGGANVLTF.

The chain combines TRBV6-5 with TRBJ2-1; 10 positions match TRBD1. J lost 7 bases, V lost 0 bases, and 6 bases had no gene match. The germline gives CDR1 MNHEY, CDR2 SVGAGI. The CDR3 spans 16 residues. The chain's CDR3 is CASSYSGTGVGNEQFF. The CDR3 bases are TGTGCCAGCAGTTACTCTGGGACAGGGGTGGGGAATGAGCAGTTCTTC.

V gene TRBV5-1 combines with J gene TRBJ2-7, with 10 bases matching TRBD1. Trimming at V came to 4 bases and at J to 5 bases, leaving 9 bases not matched to a gene. CDR1 and CDR2 from the germline V gene are SGHRS and YFSETQ. This CDR3 comprises 15 residues. The DNA of the CDR3 is TGCGCCAGCAGCGGCCTGGGGACAGGGGCCGACGAGCAGTACTTC. This codes for CASSGLGTGADEQYF.

The chain joins TRBV27 to TRBJ2-2, with D perhaps matching TRBD2 (6 bases). The CDR3 runs 14 residues. V was cut by 5 bases and J by 4 bases, with 11 bases left in between. CDR1 is MNHEY and CDR2 is SMNVEV in the germline V gene (reference sequence). The CDR3 DNA reads as TGTGCCAGCAGTAAATTCGGGGGCACCGGGGAGCTGTTTTTT. The encoded protein is CASSKFGGTGELFF.

V and J are TRBV19 and TRBJ1-5; D is perhaps TRBD1 (5 bases). The CDR3 loop spans 13 amino acids. Between the trimmed V and J ends, which lost 11 bases and 9 bases, there was a span of 20 bases. CDR1 is LNHDA, CDR2 SQIVND, per germline (reference sequence). The DNA for the CDR3 is TGTGCCTCTTCGGGTGACAGAGAACTGCCCCAGCATTTT. Its protein product is CASSGDRELPQHF.

The chain uses TRBV18 and TRBJ2-7; 8 positions agree with TRBD2. The germline gives CDR1 KGHSH, CDR2 LQKENI. This CDR3 spans 19 amino acids. With 6 bases clipped from V and 2 bases from J, the junction kept 21 bases outside the gene matches. The CDR3 is CASSHGGELAAASPYEQYF. CDR3 DNA: TGTGCCAGCTCCCACGGGGGGGAACTAGCGGCCGCGAGCCCCTACGAGCAGTACTTC.

This clone was detected a few times. The gene calls are TRBV29-1 and TRBJ2-3; tentative D call: TRBD2 (7 bases). This CDR3 has 15 residues. Germline V CDR1 and CDR2: SQVTM, ANQGSEA. The CDR3 is CSIGEGHSSTDTQYF. The CDR3 DNA reads TGCAGTATTGGGGAGGGACACTCTAGCACAGATACGCAGTATTTT.

The chain employs TRBV5-6 and TRBJ2-2, with D maybe TRBD2 (6 bases). There are 15 residues in the CDR3. From germline, CDR1 is SGHDT and CDR2 YYEEEE. The V gene lost 4 bases and the J gene lost 3 bases, with 13 bases spanning the gap. Here the CDR3 reads CASSRPGVDTGELFF. Here the CDR3 DNA reads TGTGCCAGCAGCCGCCCGGGGGTAGACACCGGGGAGCTGTTTTTT.

The chain is built from TRBV27 and TRBJ2-5; 7 bases are a match to TRBD2. Germline V gives CDR1 MNHEY, CDR2 SMNVEV (reference sequence). The CDR3 sequence is 13 residues long. After removal of 3 bases from V and 3 bases from J, the junction contained 1 base not matched to a gene. In nucleotides, the CDR3 is TGTGCCAGCAGTTTCGCGGGAGAAGAGACCCAGTACTTC. Translated: CASSFAGEETQYF.

The J gene is TRBJ2-3, the V gene TRBV15; 11 bases are shared with TRBD2. CDR1 LNHNV and CDR2 YYDKDF come from the germline V gene (reference sequence). This CDR3 is built from 24 residues. Trimming at V came to 0 bases and at J to 0 bases, leaving 23 bases not matched to a gene. The CDR3 is CATSRDLTSGGPGPLSDSTDTQYF. Here the CDR3 DNA reads TGTGCCACCAGCAGAGATCTAACTAGCGGGGGCCCGGGACCACTCTCCGATAGCACAGATACGCAGTATTTT.

This clone was counted only a few times. The chain is built from TRBV6-5 and TRBJ1-2; TRBD1 matches 7 bases. Germline V gives CDR1 MNHEY, CDR2 SVGAGI. Trimming at V came to 2 bases and at J to 8 bases, leaving 8 bases not matched to a gene. The CDR3 runs to 14 residues. The CDR3 spells CASSYAGQTAGYTF. CDR3 DNA sequence: TGTGCCAGCAGTTACGCGGGACAGACCGCCGGCTACACCTTC.

This chain links TRBV5-1 with TRBJ2-7; TRBD1 is a possible D gene (6 bases). V was trimmed by 0 bases and J by 4 bases, leaving 11 bases between them. The CDR3 is 14 residues long. Germline values: CDR1 SGHRS, CDR2 YFSETQ. CDR3 coding DNA: TGCGCCAGCAGCTTGGCCAGGGGCGAGTACGAGCAGTACTTC. Translation gives CASSLARGEYEQYF.

The DNA of the CDR3 is TGTGCCAGCAGGCCTGACGGAGGCAATCAGCCCCAGCATTTT. Translation gives CASRPDGGNQPQHF. The chain uses TRBV27 and TRBJ1-5; D call uncertain. The V and J ends lost 6 bases and 2 bases respectively, with 11 bases between them. The germline V gene encodes CDR1 MNHEY and CDR2 SMNVEV (reference sequence). The CDR3 totals 14 residues.